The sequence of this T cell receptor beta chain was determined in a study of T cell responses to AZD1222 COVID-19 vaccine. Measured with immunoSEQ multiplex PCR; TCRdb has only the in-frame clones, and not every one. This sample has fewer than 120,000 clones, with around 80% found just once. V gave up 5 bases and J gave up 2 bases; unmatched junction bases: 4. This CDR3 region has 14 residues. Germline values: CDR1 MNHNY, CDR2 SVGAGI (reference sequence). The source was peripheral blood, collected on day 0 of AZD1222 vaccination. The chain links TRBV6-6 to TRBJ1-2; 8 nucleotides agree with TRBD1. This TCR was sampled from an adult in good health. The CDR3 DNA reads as TGTGCCAGCAGTCCGGGACAGGTGAACTATGGCTACACCTTC. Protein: CASSPGQVNYGYTF.